One sample yielded the 24 T cell receptor beta chains listed below, sequenced in a study of T cells in women clearing cervical HPV infection. Sequenced by immunoSEQ multiplex PCR; TCRdb stores in-frame clones only, minus some. Its table lists tens of thousands of clones. Sequencing was performed on blood buffy coat. These receptors were obtained from a woman between 18 and 70 years old with a cervical HPV16 infection that either progressed to CIN3+ or cleared (not recorded which).

The CDR3 DNA, read in part, is TGTGCCAGCAGCCCCGACAGGATCGGCGGC. It is translated as CASSPDRIGG. From start to end, the CDR3 is CASSPDRIGGYTF. This chain joins TRBV12-3 or TRBV12-4 and TRBJ1-2; D possibly corresponds to TRBD1 (6 bases). The read comes to an end 3 residues before the CDR3 does, leaving the germline J gene to fill in the end. The CDR3 is 13 residues long.

In the case of this clone: The read comes to an end 3 residues before the CDR3 does, leaving the germline J gene to fill in the end. V usage is TRBV18 and J usage is TRBJ1-2; no clear D. CDR1 KGHSH and CDR2 LQKENI come from the germline V gene. This CDR3 spans 16 amino acids. The sequenced part of the CDR3 DNA is TGTGCCAGCTCACCACCCAAACTAGCGGACTCCTACGAC. Protein product: CASSPPKLADSYD. The CDR3 reads in full as CASSPPKLADSYDYTF.

To note about this clone: The CDR3 end lies 3 residues beyond the end of the read and is filled in from the germline J gene. The chain uses TRBV11-3 and TRBJ2-5; maybe TRBD1 (6 bases). Germline CDR1 is SGHNT and CDR2 is YENEEA. The CDR3 loop spans 14 amino acids. The ends were cut back, 6 bases at V and 7 bases at J, with 18 bases in the middle. This CDR3 is CASSVRGSGRTQYF. The DNA read from the CDR3 is TGTGCCAGCAGTGTAAGGGGGTCGGGGAGGACC.

A remark on this clone: The read is 3 residues too short to cover the CDR3 end, so that end is filled in from the germline J gene. The rearrangement links TRBV2 to TRBJ1-1; D is possibly TRBD1 (5 bases). Germline V gene sequence: CDR1 SNHLY, CDR2 FYNNEI. V lost 3 bases, J lost 0 bases, and 11 bases lay in between. The CDR3 sequence is 15 residues long. CDR3 sequence: CASSDGGYLNTEAFF. CDR3 DNA (partial): TGTGCCAGCAGTGATGGGGGGTACTTGAACACTGAA.

As regards this clone: The read ends 3 residues shy of where the CDR3 ends; the end is completed using the germline J gene. The rearrangement joins TRBV11-3 to TRBJ2-2; unclear D gene. V was trimmed by 7 bases and J by 0 bases, leaving 9 bases between them. Germline assignment: CDR1 SGHNT and CDR2 YENEEA. This CDR3 contains 14 residues. The CDR3 reads CASTKAANTGELFF. The covered CDR3 bases are TGTGCCAGCACCAAGGCAGCGAACACCGGGGAG.

Comment on this clone: Read data end 3 residues before the CDR3 end; the end is taken from the germline J gene. V is TRBV30 and J is TRBJ1-2, with 8 bases fitting TRBD1. The V gene's germline CDR1 is GTSNPN and CDR2 SVGIG (reference sequence). V shed 8 bases and J 6 bases; nucleotides not matched to a gene: 11. The CDR3 consists of 13 residues. This chain's CDR3 is CARNSGQVNGYTF. The DNA read from the CDR3 is TGTGCCCGCAACTCGGGACAGGTGAATGGC.

On this clone itself: With the read ending 3 residues before the CDR3 end, the germline J gene is used to fill in that end. The rearrangement uses TRBV2 and TRBJ2-7; either TRBD1 or TRBD2 may supply D (5 bases each). Per the germline V gene, CDR1 is SNHLY and CDR2 is FYNNEI. The CDR3 is made up of 15 amino acids. The V gene lost 6 bases and the J gene lost 2 bases, with 17 bases spanning the gap. The sequenced part of the CDR3 DNA is TGTGCCAGCAGGAATGGGAGACAGCAGGCCTACGAG. It encodes CASRNGRQQAYE. The full CDR3 reads CASRNGRQQAYEQYF.

A note on this clone: The read falls 3 residues short of the CDR3 end, and the missing part is taken from the germline J gene. V usage is TRBV5-1 and J usage is TRBJ1-3, with 11 bases aligning to TRBD1. The trim removed 4 bases at V and 1 base at J, leaving 7 bases unmatched. The CDR3 contains 17 residues. Per the germline V gene, CDR1 is SGHRS and CDR2 is YFSETQ. This CDR3 is CASSNGQGAFSGNTIYF. The part of the CDR3 DNA that was read is TGCGCCAGCAGCAATGGACAGGGGGCTTTTTCTGGAAACACC.

To note about this clone: The observed sequence ends 3 residues before the CDR3 terminus, with the missing tail filled in from the germline J gene. This chain uses TRBV18 with TRBJ1-2; weak D call: TRBD1 (5 bases). The CDR3 covers 15 residues. The germline gives CDR1 KGHSH, CDR2 LQKENI. V was clipped by 2 bases and J by 0 bases, with 10 bases between them. Partial CDR3 DNA: TGTGCCAGCTCACCAGGGGCATCTCCTAACTATGGC. Its translation is CASSPGASPNYG. Given in full, the CDR3 is CASSPGASPNYGYTF. The full variable domain, rest sourced from reference TRBV18 and TRBJ1-2, is NAGVMQNPRHLVRRRGQEARLRCSPMKGHSHVYWYRQLPEEGLKFMVYLQKENIIDESGMPKERFSAEFPKEGPSILRIQQVVRGDSAAYFCASSPGASPNYGYTFGSGTRLTVV.

As concerns this clone: Germline and junction disagree at one end, which may indicate a read error. The read ends 3 residues early relative to the CDR3; the germline J gene fills the gap. The V call is TRBV7-9, the J call TRBJ1-6; TRBD1 matches 9 bases. The length of the CDR3 is 14 residues. Germline loops: CDR1 SEHNR, CDR2 FQNEAQ (reference sequence). This CDR3 is CSSSSGQGNSPLHF. Incomplete CDR3 DNA: TGTTCCAGCAGCTCGGGACAGGGTAACTCACCC. The full variable domain, rest sourced from reference TRBV7-9 and TRBJ1-6, is DTGVSQNPRHKITKRGQNVTFRCDPISEHNRLYWYRQTLGQGPEFLTYFQNEAQLEKSRLLSDRFSAERPKGSFSTLEIQRTEQGDSAMYLCSSSSGQGNSPLHFGNGTRLTVT.

About this clone itself: The observed sequence ends 3 residues before the CDR3 terminus, with the missing tail filled in from the germline J gene. The chain employs TRBV7-3 and TRBJ2-1; no reliable D call. The V gene lost 5 bases and the J gene lost 5 bases, with 10 bases spanning the gap. CDR1 and CDR2 (germline): SGHTA, FQGTGA. CDR3 length: 13 residues. CDR3 residues: CASSPYLNNEQFF. Incomplete CDR3 DNA: TGTGCCAGCAGCCCCTACCTTAACAATGAG. The full variable domain, with the rest looked up from reference TRBV7-3 and TRBJ2-1, is GAGVSQTPSNKVTEKGKYVELRCDPISGHTALYWYRQSLGQGPEFLIYFQGTGAADDSGLPNDRFFAVRPEGSVSTLKIQRTERGDSAVYLCASSPYLNNEQFFGPGTRLTVL.

About this clone itself: The read finishes 3 residues shy of the CDR3 end, and the germline J gene is used to complete it. The rearrangement links TRBV19 to TRBJ1-2, with 7 bases identical to TRBD1. In germline, CDR1 is LNHDA, CDR2 SQIVND (reference sequence). This CDR3 comprises 16 residues. The chain's CDR3 is CASSINWSGQTYDYTF. CDR3 bases read: TGTGCCAGTAGTATTAATTGGTCGGGACAGACCTACGAC.

In regard to this clone: The CDR3 end falls 3 residues outside the read, so it is completed with the germline J gene. The chain joins TRBV10-3 to TRBJ2-5, with no clear D. This CDR3 is 13 amino acids long. V shed 4 bases and J shed 1 base, with 7 bases lying between them. Germline CDR1 and CDR2: ENHRY and SYGVKD. The CDR3 loop reads CAISGQIQETQYF. The CDR3 bases that were read are TGTGCCATCAGTGGGCAAATCCAAGAGACC.

In regard to this clone: The sequence runs out 3 residues before the end of the CDR3; the remainder is reconstructed from the germline J gene. The V call is TRBV7-8, the J call TRBJ1-4, with D perhaps matching TRBD1 (6 bases). The CDR3 has 16 residues. Between the trimmed V and J ends, which lost 2 bases and 4 bases, there was a span of 14 bases. From germline, CDR1 is SGHVS and CDR2 FQNEAQ. The CDR3 DNA, read in part, is TGTGCCAGCAGCTTATTCCGGGACACACGTAATGAAAAA. This codes for CASSLFRDTRNEK. The full CDR3 protein is CASSLFRDTRNEKLFF.

To note about this clone: The read stops 3 residues short of the end of the CDR3; the missing end is completed from the germline J gene. The identical CDR3 is also encoded by other nucleotide sequences in the sample. The chain uses TRBV18 and TRBJ2-1; weak D call: TRBD2 (5 bases). V was trimmed by 6 bases and J by 8 bases, leaving 26 bases between them. This CDR3 comprises 17 residues. CDR1 is KGHSH, CDR2 LQKENI, per germline. The CDR3 here is CASSPAVGASGFDEQFF. Incomplete CDR3 DNA: TGTGCCAGCTCCCCCGCTGTGGGCGCGAGCGGATTCGATGAG.

To note about this clone: The read ends 3 residues shy of where the CDR3 ends; the end is completed using the germline J gene. This chain connects TRBV20-1 to TRBJ2-2; 16 bases line up with TRBD2. This CDR3 region has 17 residues. Germline V gives CDR1 DFQATT, CDR2 SNEGSKA (reference sequence). Losses at the gene ends were 1 base for V and 5 bases for J; bases not matched to a gene: 4. The chain's CDR3 is CSARAGGLAGGTGELFF. The sequenced part of the CDR3 DNA is TGCAGTGCTAGAGCGGGGGGACTAGCGGGAGGGACCGGGGAG.

Comment on this clone: The CDR3 end falls 3 residues outside the read, so it is completed with the germline J gene. The chain employs TRBV20-1 and TRBJ2-1, with D possibly matching TRBD2 (5 bases). Between the trimmed V and J ends, which lost 5 bases and 4 bases, there was a span of 24 bases. Germline CDR1 and CDR2: DFQATT and SNEGSKA (reference sequence). This CDR3 spans 17 amino acids. The DNA read from the CDR3 is TGCAGTGCTCCCACGACTAAGCCCGTCTTTTCTTACAATGAG. It yields the protein CSAPTTKPVFSYNE. The whole CDR3 protein reads CSAPTTKPVFSYNEQFF.

This clone is medium-sized by frequency. Read sequence stops 3 residues before the CDR3 end, and the germline J gene provides the missing end. The V and J genes are TRBV6-1 and TRBJ2-1, with TRBD2 as a possible D gene (5 bases). V was cut by 2 bases and J by 6 bases, with 14 bases left in between. The CDR3 length is 15 residues. Germline CDR1 MNHNS, CDR2 SASEGT. Partial CDR3 DNA: TGTGCCAGCAGTGAACGCCAGGACTCCCGCAATGAG. This sequence encodes CASSERQDSRNE. The CDR3 reads in full as CASSERQDSRNEQFF.

In the case of this clone: A read error may account for a junction end that differs from germline. The read ends 3 residues shy of where the CDR3 ends; the end is completed using the germline J gene. The chain recombines TRBV7-7 with TRBJ2-2, with TRBD1 as a possible D gene (5 bases). The CDR3 is made up of 16 amino acids. Germline-derived CDR1 and CDR2 are SSHAT and FNYEAQ (reference sequence). Incomplete CDR3 DNA: TGTGCTAGCAGCTTAGGAAGGGGCAGCACCACCGGGGAG. Residues: CASSLGRGSTTGE. The complete CDR3 sequence is CASSLGRGSTTGELFF.

With respect to this clone: The read ends 3 residues early relative to the CDR3; the germline J gene fills the gap. The genes are TRBV20-1 and TRBJ2-3; 13 bases are shared with TRBD2. V lost 5 bases and J lost 4; bases outside the gene matches: 9. CDR1 DFQATT and CDR2 SNEGSKA come from the germline V gene (reference sequence). There are 16 residues in the CDR3. The CDR3 DNA, read in part, is TGCAGTGCTTCAGGACTAGCGGGAGCCACCGCAGATACG. Its protein is CSASGLAGATADT. The entire CDR3 is CSASGLAGATADTQYF.

Worth noting for this clone: The read is 3 residues too short to cover the CDR3 end, so that end is filled in from the germline J gene. V gene TRBV19 combines with J gene TRBJ1-5; D is ambiguous. CDR1 is LNHDA, CDR2 SQIVND, per germline (reference sequence). Deletions cut 5 bases from V and 3 bases from J, with 11 bases between. There are 14 residues in the CDR3. The CDR3 reads CASSWADYNQPQHF. Incomplete CDR3 DNA: TGTGCCAGTAGTTGGGCGGACTACAATCAGCCC.

A note on this clone: The read ends 3 residues early relative to the CDR3; the germline J gene fills the gap. The chain is built from TRBV5-4 and TRBJ1-2; TRBD1 might be the D (6 bases). With 3 bases removed from V and 3 bases from J, the gap between germline ends came to 12 bases. Germline values: CDR1 SGHNT, CDR2 YYREEE (reference sequence). The CDR3 covers 14 residues. CDR3 DNA (partial): TGTGCCAGCAGCTCGGACAGTTTCTACTATGGC. Amino acid sequence: CASSSDSFYYG. The CDR3 in full is CASSSDSFYYGYTF.

Remarks on this clone: The read halts 3 residues ahead of the CDR3 end, with the missing end drawn from the germline J gene. The chain couples TRBV2 to TRBJ2-2; TRBD1 aligns across 7 bases. The CDR3 covers 14 residues. Germline lookup yields CDR1 SNHLY and CDR2 FYNNEI. The CDR3 reads CASMGTATGSPLFF. The CDR3 DNA, read in part, is TGTGCCAGCATGGGGACAGCGACGGGTTCACCG. The variable domain in full, with the rest retrieved from reference TRBV2 and TRBJ2-2, is EPEVTQTPSHQVTQMGQEVILRCVPISNHLYFYWYRQILGQKVEFLVSFYNNEISEKSEIFDDQFSVERPDGSNFTLKIRSTKLEDSAMYFCASMGTATGSPLFFGEGSRLTVL.

Turning to this clone: The CDR3 extends 3 residues past the end of the read, so its final part is completed from the germline J gene. V usage is TRBV7-6 and J usage is TRBJ1-6; D unresolved. The V end lost 5 bases, the J end lost 7 bases, and 18 bases lay between the germline ends. There are 16 residues in the CDR3. Germline values: CDR1 SGHVS, CDR2 FNYEAQ. This CDR3 reads CASSASPGRQNSPLHF. Incomplete CDR3 DNA: TGTGCCAGCAGCGCTTCCCCCGGCAGGCAGAATTCACCC.